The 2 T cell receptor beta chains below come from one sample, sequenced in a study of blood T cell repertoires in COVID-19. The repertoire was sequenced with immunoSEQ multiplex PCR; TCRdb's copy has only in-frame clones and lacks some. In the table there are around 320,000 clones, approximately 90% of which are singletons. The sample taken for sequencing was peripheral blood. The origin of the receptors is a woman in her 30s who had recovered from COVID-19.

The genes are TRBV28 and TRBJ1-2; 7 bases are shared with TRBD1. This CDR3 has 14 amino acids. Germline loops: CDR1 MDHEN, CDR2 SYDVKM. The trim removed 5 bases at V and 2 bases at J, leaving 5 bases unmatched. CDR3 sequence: CASSTTGANYGYTF. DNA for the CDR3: TGTGCCAGCAGTACAACAGGGGCCAACTATGGCTACACCTTC.

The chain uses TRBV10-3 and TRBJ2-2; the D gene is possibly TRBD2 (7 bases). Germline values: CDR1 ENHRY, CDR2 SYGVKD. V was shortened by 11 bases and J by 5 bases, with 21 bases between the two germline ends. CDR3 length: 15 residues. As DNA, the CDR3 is TGTGCCGCAAGAGGGCAGGGGAGGGGAACCGGGGAGCTGTTTTTT. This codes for CAARGQGRGTGELFF.